This T cell receptor (beta chain) emerged from a study of blood T cell repertoires in COVID-19. Looking at the study overall: PBMCs, B-cell-depleted T cells, or T cells were the source of the cDNA or gDNA that made up the material.

CDR1 and CDR2 (germline): MGHRA, YSYEKL. The ends lost 7 bases at V and 5 bases at J; junction bases unmatched: 12. The CDR3 runs 16 residues. Ages ranged from roughly 18 to 100 years, with residence in around 24 US areas. The study assigned cohorts using participant-reported clinical history. Original processing methods: Estimation of nucleated cell counts was performed using reference gene primer amplification. Sequenced by immunoSEQ multiplex PCR; TCRdb stores in-frame clones only, minus some. That table furnishes V, J and clone size, whereas the DNA furnished D and trimming. The sample includes 350,000 or so clones, roughly 90% of them seen just once.

The sequenced sample was PBMCs or T cells enriched from blood (not recorded which). The source of this sequence is a woman in her twenties or thirties who had recovered from COVID-19. The chain uses TRBV4-1 and TRBJ2-2; 8 positions match TRBD2. DNA for the CDR3: TGCGCCAGCAAAGGAAGAGCGGGAGTAGGGACCGGGGAGCTGTTTTTT. Amino acids: CASKGRAGVGTGELFF.